This is a list of T cell receptor beta chains from one sample in a study of T cell responses to AZD1222 COVID-19 vaccine. Method: immunoSEQ multiplex PCR; TCRdb's copy keeps in-frame clones and lacks some. The table includes under 95,000 clones, roughly 85% detected once. The sequencing used peripheral blood, collected on day 0 of AZD1222 vaccination. The receptors derive from an adult in good health. Both conserved end residues are part of each CDR3.

V gene: TRBV19; J gene: TRBJ1-2; CDR3 protein: CASRPSPQTNYGYTF
V gene: TRBV28; J gene: TRBJ2-3; CDR3 protein: CASSLGQGSTDTQYF
V gene: TRBV5-1; J gene: TRBJ2-3; CDR3 protein: CASSFSGSTDTQYF
V gene: TRBV3-1/TRBV3-2; J gene: TRBJ2-6; CDR3 protein: CASSLSGAGANVLTF
V gene: TRBV27; J gene: TRBJ2-7; CDR3 protein: CASSFRAELPYEQYF
V gene: TRBV10-1; J gene: TRBJ2-1; CDR3 protein: CASSDWDHEQFF
V gene: TRBV27; J gene: TRBJ1-1; CDR3 protein: CASSYREDTEAFF
V gene: TRBV15; J gene: TRBJ2-1; CDR3 protein: CATGRETSGSGEQFF
V gene: TRBV3-1/TRBV3-2; J gene: TRBJ2-3; CDR3 protein: CASSNSDTQYF
V gene: TRBV27; J gene: TRBJ2-2; CDR3 protein: CASSFPGDYLNTGELFF
V gene: TRBV27; J gene: TRBJ1-1; CDR3 protein: CASSSAGNTEAFF
V gene: TRBV28; J gene: TRBJ2-3; CDR3 protein: CASSLYGTGGEDTQYF
V gene: TRBV4-1; J gene: TRBJ1-2; CDR3 protein: CASSQPSRGANYGYTF
V gene: TRBV28; J gene: TRBJ1-5; CDR3 protein: CASSPNQPQHF
V gene: TRBV10-3; J gene: TRBJ2-7; CDR3 protein: CAISENGEQYF
V gene: TRBV19; J gene: TRBJ2-5; CDR3 protein: CASSGALAGEGETQYF
V gene: TRBV7-2; J gene: TRBJ2-7; CDR3 protein: CASSLATSGTSTYEQYF
V gene: TRBV2; J gene: TRBJ1-4; CDR3 protein: CASSGMPSGEKLFF
V gene: TRBV28; J gene: TRBJ1-4; CDR3 protein: CASSLDSLMRRLFF
V gene: TRBV15; J gene: TRBJ1-1; CDR3 protein: CATRLSLVTEAFF
V gene: TRBV3-1/TRBV3-2; J gene: TRBJ1-5; CDR3 protein: CASSQDLSGSQPQHF
V gene: TRBV27; J gene: TRBJ1-1; CDR3 protein: CASRYFQGYPEAFF
V gene: TRBV27; J gene: TRBJ2-1; CDR3 protein: CASSQTSGRGYEQFF
V gene: TRBV28; J gene: TRBJ2-1; CDR3 protein: CASGPLRLAGLSPVDNEQFF
V gene: TRBV19; J gene: TRBJ2-1; CDR3 protein: CASSIDRSSYNEQFF
V gene: TRBV29-1; J gene: TRBJ1-2; CDR3 protein: CSVEVGQGNYGYTF
V gene: TRBV4-1; J gene: TRBJ2-7; CDR3 protein: CASSQGQGADEQYF
V gene: TRBV24-1; J gene: TRBJ2-7; CDR3 protein: CATSASQRTFGSYEQYF
V gene: TRBV19; J gene: TRBJ2-6; CDR3 protein: CASSIAGLAGPGANVLTF
V gene: TRBV5-4; J gene: TRBJ2-7; CDR3 protein: CASSPGGASGSYEQYF
V gene: TRBV19; J gene: TRBJ1-4; CDR3 protein: CASSIEMGASNEKLFF
V gene: TRBV29-1; J gene: TRBJ1-1; CDR3 protein: CSVTGRAATEAFF
V gene: TRBV6-5; J gene: TRBJ1-4; CDR3 protein: CASSGGGQPEKLFF
V gene: TRBV2; J gene: TRBJ2-2; CDR3 protein: CASSGGTGSNTGELFF
V gene: TRBV4-3; J gene: TRBJ1-1; CDR3 protein: CASSQDLGTEAFF
V gene: TRBV5-5; J gene: TRBJ2-5; CDR3 protein: CASSSLGTTHTTQYF
V gene: TRBV19; J gene: TRBJ1-1; CDR3 protein: CASIRPTSEAFF
V gene: TRBV7-9; J gene: TRBJ2-5; CDR3 protein: CASSFPSGLRETQYF
V gene: TRBV7-3; J gene: TRBJ1-1; CDR3 protein: CASSLGTGLEAEAFF
V gene: TRBV6-4; J gene: TRBJ1-1; CDR3 protein: CASSVSRDTEAFF
V gene: TRBV4-3; J gene: TRBJ1-1; CDR3 protein: CASSQDLGRTEAFF
V gene: TRBV30; J gene: TRBJ2-1; CDR3 protein: CAWTQNNEQFF
V gene: TRBV24-1; J gene: TRBJ1-1; CDR3 protein: CATSGSDTEAFF
V gene: TRBV6-5; J gene: TRBJ1-3; CDR3 protein: CASRQGVGGNTIYF
V gene: TRBV6-2/TRBV6-3; J gene: TRBJ2-2; CDR3 protein: CASSSRTSGRTNTGELFF
V gene: TRBV6-1; J gene: TRBJ1-4; CDR3 protein: CASSTEKRTYEKLFF
V gene: TRBV19; J gene: TRBJ1-5; CDR3 protein: CASTLGRGENQPQHF
V gene: TRBV11-3; J gene: TRBJ2-1; CDR3 protein: CASSLDNEQFF
V gene: TRBV28; J gene: TRBJ1-2; CDR3 protein: CASSFPRGNNYGYTF
V gene: TRBV7-2; J gene: TRBJ1-1; CDR3 protein: CASRTLWNTEAFF
V gene: TRBV18; J gene: TRBJ1-4; CDR3 protein: CASSLLSSVNEKLFF
V gene: TRBV6-2/TRBV6-3; J gene: TRBJ2-7; CDR3 protein: CASSYSHRAEQYF
V gene: TRBV5-1; J gene: TRBJ2-3; CDR3 protein: CASSRPSTDTQYF
V gene: TRBV28; J gene: TRBJ2-3; CDR3 protein: CASSLWGQGADTQYF
V gene: TRBV11-2; J gene: TRBJ1-4; CDR3 protein: CASSTYRQGVNEKLFF
V gene: TRBV3-1/TRBV3-2; J gene: TRBJ2-7; CDR3 protein: CASSQDSGTGVEQYF
V gene: TRBV7-8; J gene: TRBJ1-1; CDR3 protein: CASSFPATGGVIGTEAFF
V gene: TRBV9; J gene: TRBJ2-1; CDR3 protein: CASSVGTGGRLALDNEQFF